The entry that follows covers one T cell receptor beta chain sequence. The specificity of this receptor is unknown. Within one base of it there is no much larger clone, and no base qualities were kept. The donors were healthy, HIV-negative adults who had no recently reported acute infections or vaccinations. All donors were Caucasian adults living in Nashville, Tennessee, USA. Magnetic negative selection was used to enrich CD4+ T cells, after which naive cells were positively selected on CD45RA and the negative fraction became the memory subset. Blood was collected by leukapheresis, and PBMCs were isolated by Ficoll-Histopaque density gradient centrifugation and then cryopreserved in liquid nitrogen vapor phase. Analytical flow cytometry was used to check the purity and quantity of every magnetically sorted T cell population. Genomic DNA was isolated from each sorted fraction and quantified by UV absorbance on a Nanodrop 2000c.

Using the deep immunoSEQ assay, multiplex PCR amplified TCR CDR3 regions from genomic DNA. Extracted genomic DNA from each cell subset was spread evenly across all wells of several immunoSEQ 96-well plates, with each plate serving as a replicate. For sorted subsets, about 200 ng genomic DNA, equal to 25,000 to 35,000 T cell genomes, was loaded into each replicate PCR. The purified libraries were quantified using a Qubit 3.0 fluorometer, sized with a Bioanalyzer 2100, and then quantified again using the KAPA Library Quantification kit. Each immunoSEQ 96-well plate was sequenced on its own single-read 150-cycle Illumina NextSeq 550 flow cell. In the original analysis: Because the immunoSEQ output held only junctional sequences and lacked quality scores, the filtering could not match the filtering applied to full-length reads. To assign V/J genes and CDR3, sequences were annotated using PyIR, a Python wrapper for IgBLAST v1.9, with IMGT germline references. Any read was removed if the V/J assignment was weak (E-value above 1e-6), the CDR3 was missing, or the read contained stop codons, out-of-frame junctions, or ambiguous translated residues. V3J clonotypes were defined as sequences sharing an identical inferred V gene, J gene, and CDR3 amino acid sequence. Percentage overlap between repertoires was calculated by dividing the number of shared unique clonotypes by the size of the smaller repertoire. Repertoire richness was assessed with RTK rarefaction, the Chao1 estimator, and Recon v2.1 estimates of unobserved clonotypes. For all TCRbeta clonotypes obtained by the gDNA method from a few donors, generation probabilities were computed with OLGA. Imported from immuneACCESS, the table was reduced by TCRdb to in-frame sequences with V and J called. These copies leave out some clones; in studies compared against another copy, an unresolved V gene accounts for under half, and the cause of the remainder is not known. That table furnishes V, J and clone size, whereas the DNA furnished D and trimming. The sample table shows approximately 2.5 million clones, and over 85% are seen once. The ten largest clones take up 0.36% of the sample.

The CDR3 starts with the cysteine, ends with the phenylalanine, and has 13 residues. Just CDR3 DNA is preserved here, 39 bases in frame from base 1. Trimming takes 10 bases from V and 5 bases from J, and the germline ends sit 15 bases apart. In the germline V gene, CDR1 corresponds to WSHSY and CDR2 to SAAADI. This specimen comes from a study of shared clonotypes between healthy human individuals (dated by TCRdb to 2019 to 2021). For the study in its entirety: The cohort included a few men and a couple of women between 18 and 49 years of age. For each donor, CD4 naive and CD4 memory were each run on three plates, CD8 naive on two plates, and CD8 memory on one plate. Leukapheresis yielded between about 0.9 and 9.5 billion PBMCs per donor. To increase sequencing depth and limit assay-specific biases, TCR repertoire library preparation and sequencing were carried out by different laboratories using diverse techniques. To estimate repertoire size and how much clonotypes are shared between individuals, the study performed deep sequencing of blood TCR repertoires from a few healthy adults.

The full study reports these points: Even with the large sequencing depth, rarefaction of the sorted-subset datasets indicated that sequencing was incomplete. Compared with non-shared clonotypes, clonotypes shared by all four sorted-subset donors had higher generation probabilities. Larger estimated clonotype richness was generally found for naive subsets than for memory subsets. The small number of donors limited the genetic and exposure-history diversity represented. Sampling was limited to blood, and TCR repertoires in tissue likely differ from TCR repertoires in blood. Sharing across a handful of donors was observed for 4.5% to 6.5% of naive CD4, less than 4% of naive CD8, 2% to 2.5% of memory CD4, and 0.4% of memory CD8 clonotypes. Based on pairwise subsampling, the degree of clonotype sharing among donors was expected to be affected by sequencing depth.

This clonotype was obtained from a man aged 18 to 30 in good health. Some clones in this sample may be carry-over from other donors' samples. The sample comprised naive CD4+ T cells from PBMCs. The cell subset or site label, read with the paper, signifies: CD45RA+ positively selected. This chain joins TRBV10-2 to TRBJ1-5; TRBD1 is perhaps the D gene, given 6 matching bases. The CDR3 region: CATGTQGHQPQHF. The DNA sequence is given as TGCGCCACCGGGACGCAGGGGCATCAGCCCCAGCATTTT.